Following are 9 T cell receptor beta chains from one sample sequenced in a study of T cells in Graves' hyperthyroidism and ophthalmopathy. Using RNA transcripts as the source, TCR beta CDR3 regions were amplified. The TCR CDR3 was amplified in a first-round RT-PCR using the HTBI primer set. Each CDR3 protein is one row after TCRdb ran MiXCR on the multiplex PCR reads. The table lists 350,000 or so distinct CDR3 sequences, approximately 18% of them singletons. Sequenced input: blood. Every receptor here comes from a woman in her twenties or thirties with Graves' hyperthyroidism that later progressed to Graves' ophthalmopathy.

This clonotype was seen many times. The V gene is TRBV7-2, the J gene TRBJ2-1, with a tentative D call TRBD1 (6 bases). The CDR3 sequence is 17 residues long. Per germline, CDR1 SGHTA and CDR2 FQGNSA. Trimming took off 4 bases at V and 1 base at J, with 17 bases between the two ends. The CDR3 loop reads CASSSQGSSFSYNEQFF. CDR3 nucleotide sequence: TGTGCCAGCAGCTCGCAGGGGTCTAGTTTTTCCTACAATGAGCAGTTCTTC. Full variable domain (missing parts from reference TRBV7-2 and TRBJ2-1): GAGVSQSPSNKVTEKGKDVELRCDPISGHTALYWYRQSLGQGLEFLIYFQGNSAPDKSGLPSDRFSAERTGGSVSTLTIQRTQQEDSAVYLCASSSQGSSFSYNEQFFGPGTRLTVL.

This clonotype was seen ten or more times. This chain uses TRBV14 with TRBJ1-2; D is uncertain. V was pared by 4 bases and J by 4 bases, with 16 bases between. From germline, CDR1 is SGHDN and CDR2 FVKESK. This CDR3 contains 15 residues. CDR3 sequence reads: CASSPQFGTGYGYTF. The DNA of the CDR3 is TGTGCCAGCAGCCCGCAGTTCGGAACTGGCTATGGCTACACCTTC.

This clonotype was detected ten times or more. The CDR3 reads CSASNDGRNTEAFF. CDR3 sequence (DNA): TGCAGTGCTAGCAACGACGGGAGAAACACTGAAGCTTTCTTT. The chain links TRBV20-1 to TRBJ1-1; no firm D call. Germline assignment: CDR1 DFQATT and CDR2 SNEGSKA (reference sequence). V dropped 3 bases and J dropped 2 bases, with 13 bases sitting between them. The CDR3 totals 14 residues.

This clonotype has at least ten counts. V gene TRBV11-2 combines with J gene TRBJ2-3, with 9 bases matching TRBD2. J was trimmed by 6 bases and V by 1 base; bases with no gene match: 2. Germline-derived CDR1 and CDR2 are SGHAT and FQNNGV. The CDR3 runs 14 residues. The CDR3: CASSLVGTSDTQYF. The CDR3 coding sequence is TGTGCCAGCAGCTTAGTAGGGACTAGCGATACGCAGTATTTT.

This clonotype showed up many times. V and J are TRBV11-2 and TRBJ2-1; 9 bases line up with TRBD2. The CDR3 loop spans 16 amino acids. V trimming: 4 bases; J trimming: 4 bases; junction bases outside the gene matches: 8. Germline V gene lookup returns CDR1 SGHAT and CDR2 FQNNGV. The CDR3 DNA follows: TGTGCCAGCAGCTCAAGGCGGGGGGGCGGATACAATGAGCAGTTCTTC. It specifies CASSSRRGGGYNEQFF.

This clonotype was detected many times. The chain couples TRBV5-1 to TRBJ1-1; D gene ambiguous. Germline-derived CDR1 and CDR2 are SGHRS and YFSETQ. The CDR3 loop spans 13 amino acids. Trimming shortened V by 4 bases and J by 6 bases, and 13 bases separated the two germline ends. This CDR3 reads CASSLTGRAEAFF. The CDR3 DNA sequence: TGCGCCAGCAGCCTGACGGGGAGGGCTGAAGCTTTCTTT. Together with reference TRBV5-1 and TRBJ1-1, the CDR3 gives the full variable domain: KAGVTQTPRYLIKTRGQQVTLSCSPISGHRSVSWYQQTPGQGLQFLFEYFSETQRNKGNFPGRFSGRQFSNSRSEMNVSTLELGDSALYLCASSLTGRAEAFFGQGTRLTVV.

The V gene is TRBV7-9, the J gene TRBJ2-1; TRBD2 aligns across 10 bases. Germline values: CDR1 SEHNR, CDR2 FQNEAQ (reference sequence). The V segment lost 1 base and the J segment 8 bases; nucleotides outside the gene matches: 5. There are 15 residues in the CDR3. The CDR3 loop reads CASSLVASGGDEQFF. CDR3 bases: TGTGCCAGCAGCTTAGTGGCTAGCGGGGGCGATGAGCAGTTCTTC.

The chain has TRBV7-9 and TRBJ2-2; no definite D call. Germline-derived CDR1 and CDR2 are SEHNR and FQNEAQ (reference sequence). CDR3 size: 13 residues. The V end lost 8 bases, the J end lost 1 base, and 8 bases lay between the germline ends. CDR3 amino acids: CASGWLNTGELFF. The CDR3 nucleotides are TGTGCCAGCGGGTGGCTGAACACCGGGGAGCTGTTTTTT.

In its sample, this clonotype was seen a few times. The chain employs TRBV5-1 and TRBJ1-2; D remains unclear. V lost 10 bases, J lost 0 bases, and 25 bases lay in between. Germline CDR1 reads SGHRS; CDR2 reads YFSETQ. The CDR3 loop spans 17 amino acids. CDR3 nucleotide sequence: TGCGCCGACCGACAACGGACCAAAACCCCAACTAACTATGGCTACACCTTC. Translated, it gives CADRQRTKTPTNYGYTF.